This T cell receptor (beta chain) was documented in a study of blood T cell repertoires in COVID-19. The method was immunoSEQ multiplex PCR; TCRdb's version includes in-frame clones alone and lacks a portion of them. Here the sample spans roughly 130,000 clones, about 79% being singletons. The V gene lost 0 bases and the J gene lost 7 bases, with 11 bases spanning the gap. Germline V gives CDR1 SGHRS, CDR2 YFSETQ. The CDR3 loop spans 15 amino acids. Sequences were obtained from peripheral blood. The chain uses TRBV5-1 and TRBJ1-6; no clear D gene. This clonotype was obtained from a woman aged 80 or older with acute or convalescent COVID-19. The CDR3 loop reads CASSLGSGENSPLHF. CDR3 in DNA: TGCGCCAGCAGCTTGGGATCCGGGGAAAATTCACCCCTCCACTTT.